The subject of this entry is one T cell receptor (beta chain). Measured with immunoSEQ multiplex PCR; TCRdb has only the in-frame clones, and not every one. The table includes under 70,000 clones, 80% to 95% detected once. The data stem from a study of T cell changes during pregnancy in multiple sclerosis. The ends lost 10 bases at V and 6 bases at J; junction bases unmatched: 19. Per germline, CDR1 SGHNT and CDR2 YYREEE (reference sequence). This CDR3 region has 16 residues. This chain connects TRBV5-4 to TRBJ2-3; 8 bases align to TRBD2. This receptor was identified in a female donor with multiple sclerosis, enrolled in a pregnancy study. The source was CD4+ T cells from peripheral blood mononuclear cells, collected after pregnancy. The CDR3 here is CASTRGQSGGSDTQYF. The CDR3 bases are TGTGCCTCCACCCGTGGGCAAAGCGGGGGTTCGGATACGCAGTATTTT.